This TCR beta chain was captured by sequencing in a study of T cell repertoires in cytomegalovirus infection. To note about this clonotype: As yet, its antigen is unknown.

Study-level results: Dominant in the ex vivo response were TCR beta clonotypes restricted by HLA-C and specific for CMV.

TCRdb re-called the reads through MiXCR, storing one row per CDR3 protein. The sample lists over 100,000 distinct CDR3 sequences, around 10% occurring once. The receptor was isolated from a human donor in good health (CMV status not recorded). Some clones in this sample may be carry-over from other donors' samples. Sequencing was carried out using PBMCs, sequenced either directly or after in vitro stimulation (not recorded which).

The CDR3 DNA follows: TGTGCCAGCAGCGAACAGGGGAATCGCCAGGCGGCTTTCTTT. It is translated as CASSEQGNRQAAFF. This chain connects TRBV9 to TRBJ1-1, with 7 bases that match TRBD1. This CDR3 comprises 14 residues. Germline CDR1 and CDR2: SGDLS and YYNGEE. J was trimmed by 11 bases and V by 3 bases; bases with no gene match: 13.